This entry is about one TCR beta chain. This sample is part of a study of T cells after posttransplantation cyclophosphamide. Treatment was busulfan-fludarabine conditioning, a marrow graft, and cyclophosphamide on days +3 and +4. Profiling relied on immunoSEQ multiplex PCR, and the TCRdb table lists in-frame clones only, not all of them. The sample has about 40,000 clones, less than 95% seen once. Material: PBMCs, obtained around 67 days after allogeneic stem cell transplant with posttransplant cyclophosphamide. The source is a male patient aged 60 to 75 who received an allogeneic stem cell transplant from a related donor and was CMV-positive. Some T cells may be the graft donor's.

CDR3 DNA: TGTGCCAGTATCGCTAACGATTGGGGAACAGGGGAGCTGTTTTTT. This gives the protein CASIANDWGTGELFF. The V call is TRBV19, the J call TRBJ1-4; D call uncertain. The better agreement between TRBJ2-2 and the DNA end casts doubt on the J call. The CDR3 spans 15 residues. Germline values: CDR1 LNHDA, CDR2 SQIVND (reference sequence).